This entry describes one TCR beta chain. Its antigen is unknown. The entry originates in a study of cytomegalovirus exposure and HLA in healthy donors. Study-level results: Segments of the TCR beta V type were, in most cases, productive about 87% or about 30% of the time in an earlier analysis. Likely technical artifact: a cluster of highly shared sequence variants. CMV serostatus alone was available as immune exposure information.

With 4 bases clipped from V and 5 bases from J, the junction kept 9 bases outside the gene matches. This CDR3 has 14 residues. Germline values: CDR1 SGHRS, CDR2 YFSETQ. PCR used 60 Vbeta primers and 13 Jbeta primers. Original handling: The authors later counted 65 million to 80 million unique TCR beta chains, some 9.9 million of them shared. The table came from immunoSEQ multiplex PCR; TCRdb's copy has only in-frame clones and leaves some out. V, J and clone size were drawn from that table, and D and trimming were deduced from the DNA. The table records fewer than 200,000 clones, 80% of them present only once.

The chain carries TRBV5-1 and TRBJ2-7; 7 bases map to TRBD1. This TCR was sampled from a man aged 40-49 years in good health and CMV-seronegative. Sequenced material: PBMCs. The CDR3 here is CASSIRQGRNEQYF. The CDR3 coding sequence is TGCGCCAGCAGCATCCGACAGGGTCGCAACGAGCAGTACTTC.